The rows below give T cell receptor beta chains drawn from one sample of a study of blood T cell repertoires in COVID-19. Profiled with immunoSEQ multiplex PCR; TCRdb holds only in-frame clones, not every one. The table includes about 170,000 clones, around 83% detected once. The material sequenced was PBMCs or T cells enriched from blood (not recorded which). The receptors come from a woman in her forties or fifties in a cohort exposed to, infected with or recovered from COVID-19 (not recorded which). CDR3s include the opening cysteine and the closing phenylalanine or tryptophan. D genes are given only for firm matches. Clone size, where shown, is once, few, many, or a class for clones that have expanded.

TRBJ1-1	-	-	TRBV9	TGTGCCAGCAGCGTAGCTGGAGGGGTCGAACGCGGTGAAGCTTTCTTT	CASSVAGGVERGEAFF
TRBJ2-1	-	-	TRBV5-1	TGCGCCAGCAGCTTGTCTGGCGGAGAAGGTCATGAGCAGTTCTTC	CASSLSGGEGHEQFF
TRBJ1-6	-	TRBD1	TRBV18	TGTGCCAGCTCACCACTTTCGGTCCGGGACAGGGTTAATTCACCCCTCCACTTT	CASSPLSVRDRVNSPLHF
TRBJ2-5	-	-	TRBV20-1	TGCAGTGGAGCACTCCAAGAGACCCAGTACTTC	CSGALQETQYF
TRBJ2-5	once	-	TRBV28	TGTGCCAGCAGTTTGTCAGGGTTACAAGAGACCCAGTACTTC	CASSLSGLQETQYF
TRBJ2-1	-	TRBD1	TRBV27	TGTGCCAGCAAACTATTCGGGACAGGGGAGAATGAGCAGTTCTTC	CASKLFGTGENEQFF
TRBJ2-5	-	TRBD1	TRBV7-9	TGTGCCAGCAGCTCCTACAGGGGGCACCAAGAGACCCAGTACTTC	CASSSYRGHQETQYF
TRBJ2-1	-	TRBD1	TRBV6-5	TGTGCCAGCAGCCGACAGGGGCACTACAATGAGCAGTTCTTC	CASSRQGHYNEQFF
TRBJ2-1	-	TRBD1	TRBV9	TGTGCCAGCAGCCTCTATGACAGGGACTACAATGAGCAGTTCTTC	CASSLYDRDYNEQFF
TRBJ1-5	-	TRBD1	TRBV2	TGTGCCAGCAGTCAAGACAGGGACCAGCCCCAGCATTTT	CASSQDRDQPQHF
TRBJ2-7	-	TRBD2	TRBV4-2	TGTGCCAGCAGCTCGGGACTAGGCTCCTACGAGCAGTACTTC	CASSSGLGSYEQYF
TRBJ2-1	once	TRBD2	TRBV7-3	TGTGCCAGCAGCTTTAGCGGGGGCGCAAACAATGAGCAGTTCTTC	CASSFSGGANNEQFF
TRBJ2-2	medium-sized	-	TRBV3-1/TRBV3-2	TGTGCCAGCAGCCAAGATTTTGAGGGGGCCGGGGAGCTGTTTTTT	CASSQDFEGAGELFF
TRBJ1-1	-	TRBD1	TRBV5-4	TGTGCCAGCAGCTGGGGGACAGATGAAGCTTTCTTT	CASSWGTDEAFF
TRBJ2-3	-	-	TRBV29-1	TGCAGCGTTCACAGGGTCACAGATACGCAGTATTTT	CSVHRVTDTQYF
TRBJ1-1	-	-	TRBV10-3	TGTGCCATCAGTGAGTCGGGACTGAGGATGAACACTGAAGCTTTCTTT	CAISESGLRMNTEAFF
TRBJ2-3	-	TRBD1	TRBV7-7	TGTGCTAGCAGCTTAGCGCTGACAGGGACCACAGATACGCAGTATTTT	CASSLALTGTTDTQYF
TRBJ1-4	-	-	TRBV7-9	TGTGCCAGCAGCTTGCGGACAGCCGATGAAAAACTGTTTTTT	CASSLRTADEKLFF
TRBJ2-1	-	-	TRBV14	TGTGCCAGCAGCCGCGTGGGTGGCGGGTACAATGAGCAGTTCTTC	CASSRVGGGYNEQFF
TRBJ1-6	-	-	TRBV7-2	TGTGCCAGCAGCTTAGAGGTCGCAGGGCTTGACTCACCCCTCCACTTT	CASSLEVAGLDSPLHF
TRBJ2-7	-	TRBD1	TRBV19	TGTGCCAGTAGTGGGACAGCATACGAGCAGTACTTC	CASSGTAYEQYF
TRBJ2-7	-	-	TRBV29-1	TGCAGCGTAGGGCAGGGTCTCGGCGAGCAGTACTTC	CSVGQGLGEQYF
TRBJ2-1	once	-	TRBV2	TGTGCCAGCAGTTTATTGACTAGTTACAATGAGCAGTTCTTC	CASSLLTSYNEQFF
TRBJ1-4	-	-	TRBV19	TGTGCCAGTAGCTATACTAAAAAACTGTTTTTT	CASSYTKKLFF
TRBJ2-1	-	TRBD2	TRBV14	TGTGCCAGCAGCGCGCCGGGACTAGGGGCCTACAATGAGCAGTTCTTC	CASSAPGLGAYNEQFF
TRBJ1-5	-	TRBD1	TRBV19	TGTGCCAGTGGACCGGGACAGGGGGACAATCAGCCCCAGCATTTT	CASGPGQGDNQPQHF
TRBJ2-3	-	TRBD2	TRBV19	TGTGCCAGTAGGCGAGCAAGCGGGGACACAGATACGCAGTATTTT	CASRRASGDTDTQYF
TRBJ1-2	once	-	TRBV11-2	TGTGCCAGCAGCCTACAGGGACATGGCTACACCTTC	CASSLQGHGYTF